Listed here are 11 T cell receptor beta chains from one sample, sequenced in a study of identical twins. TCRdb recomputed calls from the 5' RACE reads with MiXCR, one row per CDR3 protein. The sample yields a few hundred thousand distinct CDR3 sequences, 18% seen once. Sequenced input: naive T cells sorted from blood. The receptors were sampled from a man aged 50-60 years in good health.

This clonotype showed up many times. The chain joins TRBV20-1 to TRBJ2-1; maybe TRBD2 (7 bases). Germline V gene data show CDR1 as DFQATT and CDR2 as SNEGSKA (reference sequence). The V and J ends lost 5 bases and 3 bases respectively, with 20 bases between them. The CDR3 loop spans 16 amino acids. The chain's CDR3 is CSALTRGGNFYNEQFF. The CDR3 DNA follows: TGCAGTGCTTTAACGAGGGGGGGTAACTTCTACAATGAGCAGTTCTTC.

This clonotype was detected ten times or more. The rearrangement uses TRBV29-1 and TRBJ1-3; D perhaps matches TRBD1 (6 bases). The CDR3 covers 13 residues. V gave up 6 bases and J gave up 1 base, with 10 bases separating them. Looked up from germline, CDR1 is SQVTM and CDR2 is ANQGSEA. Written as DNA, the CDR3 is TGCAGCGTAAAGGACAGATCTGGAAACACCATATATTTT. Protein sequence: CSVKDRSGNTIYF.

This sequence joins TRBV20-1 and TRBJ1-1, with a possible D match to TRBD1 (6 bases). V was cut by 4 bases and J by 1 base, with 13 bases left in between. The CDR3 is made up of 14 amino acids. CDR1 is DFQATT, CDR2 SNEGSKA, per germline (reference sequence). DNA of the CDR3: TGCAGTGCTACCGAGGGACAATGGAACACTGAAGCTTTCTTT. This codes for CSATEGQWNTEAFF.

The J gene is TRBJ2-1, the V gene TRBV20-1; weak D call: TRBD2 (7 bases). There are 14 residues in the CDR3. The germline V and J ends were trimmed by 6 bases and 3 bases, with 15 bases remaining between them. Looked up from germline, CDR1 is DFQATT and CDR2 is SNEGSKA (reference sequence). The CDR3 sequence is CSATAGGLYNEQFF. The CDR3 DNA follows: TGCAGTGCAACTGCCGGGGGGCTCTACAATGAGCAGTTCTTC.

The table lists this clonotype with many counts. The chain employs TRBV27 and TRBJ1-2; TRBD1 matches at 11 bases. V dropped 6 bases and J dropped 4; count of bases not matched to a gene: 7. This CDR3 spans 15 amino acids. Germline values: CDR1 MNHEY, CDR2 SMNVEV (reference sequence). CDR3 region: CASRGQGVSGYGYTF. CDR3 DNA: TGTGCCAGCAGGGGACAGGGGGTAAGCGGCTATGGCTACACCTTC.

The chain employs TRBV18 and TRBJ2-5; D is undetermined. V lost 2 bases, J lost 5 bases, and 21 bases lay in between. Germline assignment: CDR1 KGHSH and CDR2 LQKENI. CDR3 size: 17 residues. The CDR3 sequence is CASSPSVTRVPMETQYF. Written as DNA, the CDR3 is TGTGCCAGCTCACCATCGGTAACCCGGGTTCCGATGGAGACCCAGTACTTC.

At least ten counts were recorded for this clonotype. The chain links TRBV29-1 to TRBJ2-1; D is possibly TRBD2 (5 bases). Trimming left V 2 bases short and J 6 bases short, with 8 bases between. The CDR3 covers 12 residues. Germline V CDR1 and CDR2: SQVTM, ANQGSEA. For the CDR3, the DNA is TGCAGCGTTGAACTAGCTGTCAATGAGCAGTTCTTC. This sequence encodes CSVELAVNEQFF.

The chain employs TRBV2 and TRBJ2-7, with D maybe TRBD2 (5 bases). From germline, CDR1 is SNHLY and CDR2 FYNNEI. The CDR3 extends over 13 amino acids. Trimming took 5 bases from V and 3 from J, leaving 11 bases between them. CDR3 sequence (DNA): TGTGCCAGCAGTTCCACAGACTACTACGAGCAGTACTTC. As protein: CASSSTDYYEQYF.

The chain couples TRBV6-2 or TRBV6-3 to TRBJ2-4; D may be TRBD1 (6 bases). This CDR3 spans 15 amino acids. Germline CDR1 and CDR2: MNHEY and SVGEGT. V dropped 0 bases and J dropped 9 bases, with 15 bases sitting between them. In DNA form, the CDR3 reads TGTGCCAGCAGTTACTCGTGGCAGGGGAGCATCATTCAGTACTTC. It yields the protein CASSYSWQGSIIQYF.

This clonotype has a handful of counts. The chain uses TRBV27 and TRBJ2-1; TRBD2 matches 10 bases. Germline V gene sequence: CDR1 MNHEY, CDR2 SMNVEV (reference sequence). The V gene end was trimmed by 4 bases and the J gene end by 6 bases; junction bases not matched to a gene: 12. The CDR3 extends over 17 amino acids. CDR3 in DNA: TGTGCCAGCAGTTCCTCCTTACTAGCGGGGTTTCGCAATGAGCAGTTCTTC. This gives the protein CASSSSLLAGFRNEQFF.

This clonotype has at least ten counts. The chain couples TRBV14 to TRBJ1-2, with D perhaps matching TRBD1 (5 bases). The germline CDR1 and CDR2 sequences are SGHDN and FVKESK. The CDR3 covers 13 residues. Trimming removed 6 bases from V and 8 bases from J, with 16 bases in between. CDR3 coding DNA: TGTGCCAGCAGTAGGAAGGGGCGCTGGGGCTACACCTTC. Its translation: CASSRKGRWGYTF. The variable domain in full, with the rest retrieved from reference TRBV14 and TRBJ1-2, is EAGVTQFPSHSVIEKGQTVTLRCDPISGHDNLYWYRRVMGKEIKFLLHFVKESKQDESGMPNNRFLAERTGGTYSTLKVQPAELEDSGVYFCASSRKGRWGYTFGSGTRLTVV.